There are a few counts of the clone carrying this T cell receptor beta chain. No antigen is known for it. TCRdb independently ran MiXCR on the RT-PCR reads; one entry per CDR3 protein. This table holds hundreds of thousands of distinct CDR3 sequences, 6% to 9% found once. This record belongs to a study of response to subunit inactivated influenza vaccine. Study observations and caveats: Each seasonal flu vaccination may recruit only limited new T cells, authors suggested.

CDR3 size: 11 residues. CDR1 and CDR2 from the germline V gene are SGHRS and YFSETQ. The V end lost 5 bases, the J end lost 11 bases, and 14 bases lay between the germline ends. The rearrangement uses TRBV5-1 and TRBJ2-7; no definite D call. This sequence originates from a man aged 50 to 75 who received an inactivated influenza vaccine. The sample was PBMCs from blood, taken around 25 months after vaccination. CDR3 protein: CASSSSSREYF. The CDR3 nucleotides are TGCGCCAGCAGTAGCTCATCCCGGGAGTACTTC.